This T cell receptor (beta chain) comes out of a study of blood T cell repertoires in COVID-19. Across the whole study: Material from acute and convalescent COVID-19 was sourced from the United States, Italy and Spain. Nucleic acid was either cDNA or gDNA, and it came from T cells, B-cell-depleted T cells, or PBMCs.

The protocol was immunoSEQ multiplex PCR, while the TCRdb copy is restricted to in-frame clones and leaves out a portion. Here the sample spans tens of thousands of clones, roughly 91% being singletons. In Seattle, patients joined the study during active infection and were tracked longitudinally. CDR3 length: 15 residues. Germline CDR1 is SGHNT and CDR2 is YYREEE (reference sequence). V lost 0 bases and J 3 bases, leaving 9 bases between the germline ends. V usage is TRBV5-4 and J usage is TRBJ2-2; a weak D match, TRBD1 (6 bases). The TCR originated in a man between 45 and 60 years old with COVID-19, enrolled during active disease. Material for sequencing was peripheral blood. The DNA of the CDR3 is TGTGCCAGCAGCTTGGCTGGACAGCACACCGGGGAGCTGTTTTTT. This encodes CASSLAGQHTGELFF.